This T cell receptor (beta chain) stems from a study of follicular helper T cells after annual influenza vaccination. Measured with immunoSEQ multiplex PCR; TCRdb has only the in-frame clones, and not every one. The table shows 250 to 400 clones, with approximately 80% occurring only once. CDR1 SGHNT and CDR2 YENEEA come from the germline V gene. The CDR3 extends over 14 amino acids. V was pared by 4 bases and J by 6 bases, with 13 bases between. Time point in this sample: 2014-2015 season, pre-vaccination. J is TRBJ2-1 and V is TRBV11-3; D tentatively fits TRBD1 or TRBD2 (5 bases each). This sequence originates from an adult who received the influenza vaccine. Sample: CXCR5+ CD38+ circulating T follicular helper cells from blood, taken on the day of influenza vaccination. Subset meaning: circulating Tfh, non-naive CD4+CXCR5+PD-1+ (ICOS+CD38+ or ICOS-CD38-). The CDR3 sequence: CASSSGAGSNEQFF. The CDR3 DNA reads TGTGCCAGCAGCTCTGGGGCGGGCAGCAATGAGCAGTTCTTC.